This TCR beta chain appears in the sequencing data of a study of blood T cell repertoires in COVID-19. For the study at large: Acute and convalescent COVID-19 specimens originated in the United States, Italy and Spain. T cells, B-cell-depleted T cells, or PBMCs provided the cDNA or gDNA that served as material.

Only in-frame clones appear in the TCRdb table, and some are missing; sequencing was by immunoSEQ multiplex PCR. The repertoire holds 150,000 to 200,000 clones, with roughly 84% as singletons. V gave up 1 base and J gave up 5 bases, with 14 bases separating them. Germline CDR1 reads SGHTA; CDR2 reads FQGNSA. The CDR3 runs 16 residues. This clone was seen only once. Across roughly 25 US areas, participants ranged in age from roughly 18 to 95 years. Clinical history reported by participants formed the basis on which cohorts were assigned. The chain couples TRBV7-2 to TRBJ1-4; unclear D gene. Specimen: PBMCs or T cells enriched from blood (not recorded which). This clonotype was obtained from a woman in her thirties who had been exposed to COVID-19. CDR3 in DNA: TGTGCCAGCAGCTTAGGTCCCCACTTTTCGAATGAAAAACTGTTTTTT. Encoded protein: CASSLGPHFSNEKLFF. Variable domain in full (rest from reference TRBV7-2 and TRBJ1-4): GAGVSQSPSNKVTEKGKDVELRCDPISGHTALYWYRQSLGQGLEFLIYFQGNSAPDKSGLPSDRFSAERTGGSVSTLTIQRTQQEDSAVYLCASSLGPHFSNEKLFFGSGTQLSVL.